Sequencing of this T cell receptor (beta chain) was carried out in a study of T cell responses to AZD1222 COVID-19 vaccine. Study findings and constraints: Dominant CD4 TCR responses targeted spike regions 160-218 and 743-854. Sampled repertoires all dated from after the peak T cell response. The sample set comprised mostly white British donors with more females, and clonal diversity was possibly underestimated.

The CDR3 is 16 amino acids. Trimming took 4 bases from V and 4 from J, leaving 19 bases between them. Germline values: CDR1 SGHRS, CDR2 YFSETQ. Details on this clone: Its antigen is unidentified.

Pooling of second doses given at about 4 or about 12 weeks was done. TCRdb's table, derived via immunoSEQ multiplex PCR, lists solely in-frame clones and lacks some. This sample has roughly 150,000 clones, with 88% found just once. The sequencing used peripheral blood, collected 28 days after the second AZD1222 dose. The sequence came from an adult who received the AZD1222 COVID-19 vaccine. This rearrangement joins TRBV5-1 to TRBJ2-3, with D possibly matching TRBD2 (6 bases). CDR3 sequence reads: CASSPTSLPGADTQYF. CDR3 in DNA: TGCGCCAGCAGCCCCACTAGCCTACCTGGGGCAGATACGCAGTATTTT.